The next 30 T cell receptor beta chains were all read from a single sample in a study of patients and donors after allogeneic stem cell transplantation. Each CDR3 protein gets one entry after TCRdb re-called the RT-PCR reads with MiXCR. The data contain around 200,000 distinct CDR3 sequences, around 40% of them singletons. Material for sequencing was blood, either unsorted or a sorted T cell fraction (not recorded which). The receptors were sampled from a human donor who was either an allogeneic HSCT recipient or a stem cell or donor lymphocyte infusion donor (not recorded which). It is not recorded whose cells these are; they may come from a transplant donor.

The rearrangement uses TRBV28 and TRBJ1-2; tentative D call: TRBD1 (6 bases). Germline CDR1 is MDHEN and CDR2 is SYDVKM. This CDR3 spans 15 amino acids. Trimming stripped 4 bases from V and 5 bases from J, with 17 bases between. The CDR3 protein is CASSSRSRGAYGYTF. CDR3 nucleotide sequence: TGTGCCAGCAGTTCTCGATCTCGGGGGGCATATGGCTACACCTTC.

This chain links TRBV7-6 with TRBJ2-5; D not certain. V was pared by 3 bases and J by 1 base, with 6 bases between. The V gene's germline CDR1 is SGHVS and CDR2 FNYEAQ. This CDR3 has 13 amino acids. The CDR3 here is CASSFAVQETQYF. CDR3 bases: TGTGCCAGCAGCTTTGCGGTCCAAGAGACCCAGTACTTC.

Only a few counts were recorded for this clonotype. The J gene is TRBJ2-7, the V gene TRBV5-1; 10 bases map to TRBD1. This CDR3 region has 15 residues. Germline V gene sequence: CDR1 SGHRS, CDR2 YFSETQ. V lost 4 bases, J lost 2 bases, and 6 bases stayed unmatched. CDR3 coding DNA: TGCGCCAGCAGCCCCTGGGGACAGGGGACCTACGAGCAGTACTTC. Its protein is CASSPWGQGTYEQYF.

This clonotype was counted only a few times. The V and J genes are TRBV6-4 and TRBJ1-6; D not resolved. This CDR3 spans 15 amino acids. CDR1 is MRHNA, CDR2 SNTAGT, per germline. Deletions cut 7 bases from V and 8 bases from J, with 18 bases between. The CDR3 bases are TGTGCCAGCACGCCGGCCTATAAGAACTATTCACCCCTCCACTTT. Translation: CASTPAYKNYSPLHF.

The V call is TRBV27, the J call TRBJ2-7; D is perhaps TRBD1 (6 bases). Trimming pared 7 bases from V and 3 bases from J, leaving 16 bases between. The CDR3 spans 14 residues. Germline CDR1 and CDR2: MNHEY and SMNVEV (reference sequence). CDR3 sequence reads: CASTLRGNLYEQYF. The CDR3 region has the DNA TGTGCCAGCACGCTCAGGGGAAATCTCTACGAGCAGTACTTC.

This chain links TRBV25-1 with TRBJ1-3; no definite D call. Trimming took 2 bases from V and 1 from J, leaving 9 bases between them. The CDR3 is 15 residues long. The germline CDR1 and CDR2 sequences are MGHDK and SYGVNS. CDR3: CASSELGGSGNTIYF. CDR3 sequence (DNA): TGTGCCAGCAGTGAACTCGGCGGTTCTGGAAACACCATATATTTT.

CDR3 loop: CASSTSRGRPEAFF. The CDR3 DNA reads as TGTGCCAGCAGCACCTCCAGGGGCCGACCTGAAGCTTTCTTT. This sequence joins TRBV27 and TRBJ1-1, with D possibly TRBD1 on 6 matching bases. Trimming took 6 bases from V and 6 from J, leaving 17 bases between them. CDR3 size: 14 residues. From germline, CDR1 is MNHEY and CDR2 SMNVEV (reference sequence).

V usage is TRBV5-1 and J usage is TRBJ1-2, with D possibly TRBD1 on 6 matching bases. The CDR3 has 15 amino acids. Germline V lookup: CDR1 SGHRS, CDR2 YFSETQ. Between the trimmed V and J ends, which lost 1 base and 2 bases, there was a span of 12 bases. CDR3 sequence (DNA): TGCGCCAGCAGCTTGATGGACAGCCCCAACTATGGCTACACCTTC. Translating it yields CASSLMDSPNYGYTF.

V gene TRBV4-2 combines with J gene TRBJ2-1, with D possibly matching TRBD1 (5 bases). Per germline, CDR1 LGHNA and CDR2 YNFKEQ. The ends were cut back, 1 base at V and 9 bases at J, with 7 bases in the middle. The CDR3 length is 12 residues. CDR3 nucleotide sequence: TGTGCCAGCAGCCAAGTAAGGGGTGAGCAGTTCTTC. Translating gives CASSQVRGEQFF.

A few counts support this clonotype. This chain links TRBV5-1 with TRBJ1-1; tentatively, D is TRBD1 (5 bases). CDR3 length equals 12 residues. V was trimmed by 4 bases and J by 6 bases, leaving 10 bases between them. Germline CDR1 reads SGHRS; CDR2 reads YFSETQ. The CDR3 spells CASSQTGPEAFF. The DNA of the CDR3 is TGCGCCAGCAGCCAAACGGGACCTGAAGCTTTCTTT.

In nucleotides, the CDR3 is TGTGCCAGCACCCCGGACAGGGGGCCCTGGATGAACACTGAAGCTTTCTTT. Translation: CASTPDRGPWMNTEAFF. The chain links TRBV6-6 to TRBJ1-1, with 11 bases matching TRBD1. Germline V gene lookup returns CDR1 MNHNY and CDR2 SVGAGI (reference sequence). The CDR3 contains 17 residues. V gave up 7 bases and J gave up 0 bases; unmatched junction bases: 10.

The chain is built from TRBV6-2 or TRBV6-3 and TRBJ1-1, with TRBD1 identical over 8 bases. Germline V gives CDR1 MNHEY, CDR2 SVGEGT. The CDR3 runs to 16 residues. The junction had 11 bases not matched to a gene; V was cut back by 5 bases and J by 3 bases. Here the CDR3 reads CASSETATGDDTEAFF. In nucleotides, the CDR3 is TGTGCCAGCAGTGAAACGGCGACAGGGGATGACACTGAAGCTTTCTTT.

This clonotype occurred a few times. This chain connects TRBV6-1 to TRBJ1-6, with D uncertain. The CDR3 runs to 17 residues. Between the trimmed V and J ends, which lost 7 bases and 2 bases, there was a span of 18 bases. Germline CDR1 MNHNS, CDR2 SASEGT. Here the CDR3 reads CASNWVGRGTYNSPLHF. The CDR3 DNA follows: TGTGCCAGCAACTGGGTAGGACGCGGGACCTATAATTCACCCCTCCACTTT.

Remarks on this clonotype: The conserved phenylalanine or tryptophan normally closing the CDR3 is absent here, so this likely arose from a read error. This chain uses TRBV9 with TRBJ1-2, with D perhaps matching TRBD1 (5 bases). The V gene's germline CDR1 is SGDLS and CDR2 YYNGEE. The CDR3 runs to 15 residues. V dropped 7 bases and J dropped 2 bases, with 18 bases sitting between them. The CDR3 protein is CASASQAGANYGYTL. Written as DNA, the CDR3 is TGTGCCAGCGCCTCTCAAGCCGGGGCCAACTATGGCTACACCCTC.

This sequence joins TRBV27 and TRBJ2-1; TRBD2 might be the D (7 bases). This CDR3 region has 15 residues. V lost 6 bases and J lost 0, with 12 bases in between. Looked up from germline, CDR1 is MNHEY and CDR2 is SMNVEV (reference sequence). DNA of the CDR3: TGTGCCAGCAGCCATGGGGGGGCCTCCTACAATGAGCAGTTCTTC. Encoded protein: CASSHGGASYNEQFF.

The chain employs TRBV7-9 and TRBJ2-3; D is uncertain. Germline CDR1 reads SEHNR; CDR2 reads FQNEAQ (reference sequence). V shed 6 bases and J shed 0 bases, with 10 bases lying between them. The CDR3 has 14 amino acids. This chain's CDR3 is CASRTDLSTDTQYF. The CDR3 DNA reads TGTGCCAGCAGGACTGATCTTAGCACAGATACGCAGTATTTT.

This clonotype was detected only a few times. The genes are TRBV5-1 and TRBJ1-3, with D hard to call. The V end lost 3 bases, the J end lost 0 bases, and 4 bases lay between the germline ends. This CDR3 region has 13 residues. Germline values: CDR1 SGHRS, CDR2 YFSETQ. CDR3 amino acids: CASSSFSGNTIYF. DNA for the CDR3: TGCGCCAGCAGCTCCTTCTCTGGAAACACCATATATTTT.

This clonotype was counted a few times. V gene TRBV20-1 combines with J gene TRBJ2-2; a possible D gene is TRBD2 (6 bases). Per the germline V gene, CDR1 is DFQATT and CDR2 is SNEGSKA (reference sequence). The CDR3 totals 16 residues. With 0 bases removed from V and 1 base from J, the gap between germline ends came to 12 bases. CDR3 DNA sequence: TGCAGTGCTAGAGATGTCACGGGGGTGAACACCGGGGAGCTGTTTTTT. It specifies CSARDVTGVNTGELFF.

This clonotype appeared a few times. V and J are TRBV12-3 or TRBV12-4 and TRBJ2-3, with D tentatively TRBD1 (6 bases). This CDR3 contains 14 residues. Between the trimmed V and J ends, which lost 3 bases and 1 base, there was a span of 8 bases. CDR3 sequence reads: CASSLNRGTDTQYF. CDR3 in DNA: TGTGCCAGCAGTTTGAACAGGGGCACAGATACGCAGTATTTT.

This clonotype has more than one count but fewer than ten. The chain carries TRBV20-1 and TRBJ1-1; 7 bases are a match to TRBD1. The germline gives CDR1 DFQATT, CDR2 SNEGSKA (reference sequence). Unmatched junction bases numbered 6, after V lost 3 bases and J lost 2 bases. CDR3 length equals 14 residues. DNA of the CDR3: TGCAGTGCTAGGCAATACAGGGGTAACACTGAAGCTTTCTTT. It encodes CSARQYRGNTEAFF.

This clonotype appeared a few times. CDR3 loop: CASSFSGYGYTF. The CDR3 bases are TGTGCCAGCAGTTTTTCAGGGTATGGCTACACCTTC. The rearrangement joins TRBV28 to TRBJ1-2; weak D call: TRBD1 (5 bases). V was cut by 3 bases and J by 5 bases, with 7 bases left in between. In germline, CDR1 is MDHEN, CDR2 SYDVKM. CDR3 length: 12 amino acids.

This clonotype was detected a few times. Here the CDR3 DNA reads TGTGCAGCCATGTCGGCCAGGTCGAACACCGGGGAGCTGTTTTTT. Its protein is CAAMSARSNTGELFF. The chain carries TRBV12-3 or TRBV12-4 and TRBJ2-2; the D is unclear. CDR3 length equals 15 residues.

The CDR3 bases are TGCGCCAGCAGCCGGACAGGGGGCCGAGGTCAGCCCCAGCATTTT. Protein sequence: CASSRTGGRGQPQHF. The chain employs TRBV4-3 and TRBJ1-5; 11 nucleotides line up with TRBD1. CDR1 and CDR2 from the germline V gene are LGHNA and YSLEER. This CDR3 is 15 amino acids long. The junction had 5 bases not matched to a gene; V was cut back by 4 bases and J by 6 bases.

This chain uses TRBV10-3 with TRBJ1-1; D gene unclear. Trimming cost V 6 bases and J 0 bases, with 11 bases left between them. The CDR3 runs to 14 residues. In germline, CDR1 is ENHRY, CDR2 SYGVKD. CDR3 DNA: TGTGCCATCAGCCACAGAAATTTGAACACTGAAGCTTTCTTT. This encodes CAISHRNLNTEAFF.

A few counts support this clonotype. The chain links TRBV20-1 to TRBJ1-1; 7 bases are a match to TRBD1. This CDR3 spans 16 amino acids. CDR1 is DFQATT and CDR2 is SNEGSKA in the germline V gene (reference sequence). V shed 3 bases and J 1 base; nucleotides not matched to a gene: 11. Here the CDR3 DNA reads TGCAGTGCTAGTTCGGATGCCGGGACAGCGAACACTGAAGCTTTCTTT. Amino acid sequence: CSASSDAGTANTEAFF.

The gene calls are TRBV2 and TRBJ2-4; 9 bases align to TRBD1. This CDR3 region has 12 residues. J lost 6 bases, V lost 6 bases, and 0 bases had no gene match. In germline, CDR1 is SNHLY, CDR2 FYNNEI. CDR3 residues: CASRDRGNIQYF. CDR3 DNA: TGTGCCAGCAGGGACAGGGGAAACATTCAGTACTTC.

This clonotype turned up a few times. The J gene is TRBJ1-5, the V gene TRBV12-3 or TRBV12-4; 8 nucleotides line up with TRBD1. The CDR3 consists of 15 residues. V shed 6 bases, J shed 0 bases, and the junction held 4 bases outside the gene matches. The CDR3 spells CASRGDRNSNQPQHF. The CDR3 DNA sequence: TGTGCCAGCAGAGGGGACAGGAATAGCAATCAGCCCCAGCATTTT.

This clonotype was seen more than once but under ten times. This chain links TRBV20-1 with TRBJ1-2; D is uncertain. Germline loops: CDR1 DFQATT, CDR2 SNEGSKA (reference sequence). Between the trimmed V and J ends, which lost 5 bases and 4 bases, there was a span of 14 bases. The CDR3 is 13 amino acids. The DNA for the CDR3 is TGCAGTGCTCCGGAGACACGACCCTATGGCTACACCTTC. It is translated as CSAPETRPYGYTF.

The rearrangement links TRBV28 to TRBJ2-7; D is unresolved. Trimming removed 1 base at V and 4 bases at J, with 14 bases between. The CDR3 extends over 15 amino acids. Per germline, CDR1 MDHEN and CDR2 SYDVKM. CDR3 protein: CASSLSPTLIYEQYF. CDR3 nucleotide sequence: TGTGCCAGCAGTTTATCTCCCACCCTTATTTACGAGCAGTACTTC.

This clonotype is a singleton in its sample. The rearrangement links TRBV14 to TRBJ2-2, with 9 bases fitting TRBD2. The germline V gene encodes CDR1 SGHDN and CDR2 FVKESK. The CDR3 totals 13 residues. The junction had 6 bases not matched to a gene; V was cut back by 8 bases and J by 8 bases. CDR3 sequence reads: CASRGLARGELFF. Here the CDR3 DNA reads TGTGCCAGCCGGGGACTAGCCAGGGGGGAGCTGTTTTTT.